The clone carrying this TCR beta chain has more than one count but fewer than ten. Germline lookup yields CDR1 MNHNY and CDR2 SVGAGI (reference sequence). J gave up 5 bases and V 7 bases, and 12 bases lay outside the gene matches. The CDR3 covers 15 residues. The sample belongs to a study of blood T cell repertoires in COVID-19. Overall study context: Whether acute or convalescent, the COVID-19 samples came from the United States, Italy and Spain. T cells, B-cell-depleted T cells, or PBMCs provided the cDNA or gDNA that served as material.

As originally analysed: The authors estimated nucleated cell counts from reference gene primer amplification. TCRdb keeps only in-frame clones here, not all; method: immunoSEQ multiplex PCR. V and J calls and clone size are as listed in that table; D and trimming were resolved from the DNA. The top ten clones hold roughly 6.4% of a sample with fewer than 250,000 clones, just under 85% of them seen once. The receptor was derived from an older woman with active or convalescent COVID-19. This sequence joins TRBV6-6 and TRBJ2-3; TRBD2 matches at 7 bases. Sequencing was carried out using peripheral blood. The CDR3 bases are TGTGCCAGCAAGTCCCCGGGGGGTATGTTAGATACGCAGTATTTT. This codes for CASKSPGGMLDTQYF.